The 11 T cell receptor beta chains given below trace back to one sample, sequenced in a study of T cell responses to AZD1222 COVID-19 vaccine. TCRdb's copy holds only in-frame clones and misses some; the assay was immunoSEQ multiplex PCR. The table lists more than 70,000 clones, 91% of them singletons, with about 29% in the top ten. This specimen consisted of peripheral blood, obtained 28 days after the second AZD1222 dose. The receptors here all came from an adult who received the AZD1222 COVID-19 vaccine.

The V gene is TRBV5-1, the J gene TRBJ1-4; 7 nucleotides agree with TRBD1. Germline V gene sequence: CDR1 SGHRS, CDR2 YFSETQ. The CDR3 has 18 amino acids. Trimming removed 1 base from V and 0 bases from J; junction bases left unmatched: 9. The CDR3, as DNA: TGCGCCAGCAGCTTGAGAGGGCAGGGGGTTGCAACTAATGAAAAACTGTTTTTT. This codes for CASSLRGQGVATNEKLFF.

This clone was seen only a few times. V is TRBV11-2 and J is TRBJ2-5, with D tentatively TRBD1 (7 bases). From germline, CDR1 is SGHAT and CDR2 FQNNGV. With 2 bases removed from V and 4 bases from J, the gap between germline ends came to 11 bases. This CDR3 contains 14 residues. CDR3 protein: CASSLQGGGETQYF. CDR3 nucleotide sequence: TGTGCCAGCAGCTTACAGGGGGGCGGAGAGACCCAGTACTTC.

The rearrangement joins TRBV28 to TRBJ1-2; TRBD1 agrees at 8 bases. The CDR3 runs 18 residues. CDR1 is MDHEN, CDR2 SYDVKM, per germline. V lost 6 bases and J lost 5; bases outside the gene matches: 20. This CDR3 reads CASSDTARWGQADYGYTF. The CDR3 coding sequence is TGTGCCAGCAGCGACACCGCCCGATGGGGACAGGCGGATTATGGCTACACCTTC.

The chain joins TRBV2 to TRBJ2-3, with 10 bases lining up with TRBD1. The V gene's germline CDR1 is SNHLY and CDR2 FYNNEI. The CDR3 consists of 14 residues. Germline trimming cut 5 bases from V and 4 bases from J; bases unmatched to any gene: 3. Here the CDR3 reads CASSFGQGADTQYF. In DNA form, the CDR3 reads TGTGCCAGCAGTTTCGGACAGGGGGCAGATACGCAGTATTTT.

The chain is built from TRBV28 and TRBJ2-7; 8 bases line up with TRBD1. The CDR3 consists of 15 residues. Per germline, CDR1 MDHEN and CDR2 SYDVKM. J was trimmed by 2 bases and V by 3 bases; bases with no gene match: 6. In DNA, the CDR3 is TGTGCCAGCAGTTTGTGGCAGGGGGCAACCTACGAGCAGTACTTC. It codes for CASSLWQGATYEQYF. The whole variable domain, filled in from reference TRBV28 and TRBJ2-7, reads DVKVTQSSRYLVKRTGEKVFLECVQDMDHENMFWYRQDPGLGLRLIYFSYDVKMKEKGDIPEGYSVSREKKERFSLILESASTNQTSMYLCASSLWQGATYEQYFGPGTRLTVT.

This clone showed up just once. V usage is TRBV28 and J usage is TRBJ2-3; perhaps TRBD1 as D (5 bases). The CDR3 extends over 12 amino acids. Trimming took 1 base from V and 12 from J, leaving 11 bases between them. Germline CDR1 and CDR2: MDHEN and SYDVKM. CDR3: CASSLFRAIQYF. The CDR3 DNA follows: TGTGCCAGCAGTTTATTCAGGGCTATCCAGTATTTT.

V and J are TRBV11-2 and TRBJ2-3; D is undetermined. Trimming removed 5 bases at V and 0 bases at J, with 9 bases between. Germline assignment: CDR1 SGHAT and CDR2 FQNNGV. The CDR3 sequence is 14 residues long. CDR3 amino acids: CASSPLASTDTQYF. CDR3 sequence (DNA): TGTGCCAGCAGCCCACTGGCCAGCACAGATACGCAGTATTTT.

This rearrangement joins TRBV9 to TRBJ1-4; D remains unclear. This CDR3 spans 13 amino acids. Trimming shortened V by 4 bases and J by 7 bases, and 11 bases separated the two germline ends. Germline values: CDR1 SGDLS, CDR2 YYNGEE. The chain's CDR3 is CASSSSGGEKLFF. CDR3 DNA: TGTGCCAGCAGCTCGTCGGGAGGTGAAAAACTGTTTTTT.

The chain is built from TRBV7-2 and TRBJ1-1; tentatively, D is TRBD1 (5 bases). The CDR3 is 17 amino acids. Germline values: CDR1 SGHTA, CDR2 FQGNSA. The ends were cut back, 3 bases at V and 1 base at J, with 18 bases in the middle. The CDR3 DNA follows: TGTGCCAGCAGCTTTCTATCCCTACGAGACAGGAACACTGAAGCTTTCTTT. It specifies CASSFLSLRDRNTEAFF. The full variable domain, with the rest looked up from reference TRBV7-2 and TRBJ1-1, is GAGVSQSPSNKVTEKGKDVELRCDPISGHTALYWYRQSLGQGLEFLIYFQGNSAPDKSGLPSDRFSAERTGGSVSTLTIQRTQQEDSAVYLCASSFLSLRDRNTEAFFGQGTRLTVV.

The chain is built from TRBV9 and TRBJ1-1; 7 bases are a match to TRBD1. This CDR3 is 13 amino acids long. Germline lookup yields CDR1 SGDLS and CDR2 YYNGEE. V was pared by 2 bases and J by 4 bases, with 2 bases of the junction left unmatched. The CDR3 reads CASSVQGGTEAFF. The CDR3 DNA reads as TGTGCCAGCAGCGTCCAGGGGGGCACTGAAGCTTTCTTT. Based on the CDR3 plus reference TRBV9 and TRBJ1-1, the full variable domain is DSGVTQTPKHLITATGQRVTLRCSPRSGDLSVYWYQQSLDQGLQFLIQYYNGEERAKGNILERFSAQQFPDLHSELNLSSLELGDSALYFCASSVQGGTEAFFGQGTRLTVV.

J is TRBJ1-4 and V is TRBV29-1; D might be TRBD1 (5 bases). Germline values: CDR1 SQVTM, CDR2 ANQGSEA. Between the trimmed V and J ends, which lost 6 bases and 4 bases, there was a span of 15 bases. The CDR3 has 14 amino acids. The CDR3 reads CSVETGPNNEKLFF. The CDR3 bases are TGCAGCGTGGAAACGGGACCGAATAATGAAAAACTGTTTTTT.